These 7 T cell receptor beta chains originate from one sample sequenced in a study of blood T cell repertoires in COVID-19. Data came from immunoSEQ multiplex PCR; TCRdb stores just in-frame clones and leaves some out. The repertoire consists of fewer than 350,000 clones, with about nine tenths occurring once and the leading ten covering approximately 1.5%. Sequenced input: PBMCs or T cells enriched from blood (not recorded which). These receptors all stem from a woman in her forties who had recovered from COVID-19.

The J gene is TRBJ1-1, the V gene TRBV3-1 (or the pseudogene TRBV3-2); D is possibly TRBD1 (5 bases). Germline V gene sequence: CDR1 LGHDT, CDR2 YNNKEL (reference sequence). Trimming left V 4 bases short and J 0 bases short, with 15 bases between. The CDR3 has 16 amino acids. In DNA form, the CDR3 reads TGTGCCAGCAGCCCCTCCGCGTGGGGCATGAACACTGAAGCTTTCTTT. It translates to CASSPSAWGMNTEAFF.

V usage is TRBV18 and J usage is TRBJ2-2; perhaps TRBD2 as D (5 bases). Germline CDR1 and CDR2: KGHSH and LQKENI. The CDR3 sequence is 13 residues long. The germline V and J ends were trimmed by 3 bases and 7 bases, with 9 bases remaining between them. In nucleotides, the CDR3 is TGTGCCAGCTCACCCGTTGGGAGCGGGGAGCTGTTTTTT. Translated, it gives CASSPVGSGELFF. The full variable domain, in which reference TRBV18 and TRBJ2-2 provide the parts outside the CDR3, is NAGVMQNPRHLVRRRGQEARLRCSPMKGHSHVYWYRQLPEEGLKFMVYLQKENIIDESGMPKERFSAEFPKEGPSILRIQQVVRGDSAAYFCASSPVGSGELFFGEGSRLTVL.

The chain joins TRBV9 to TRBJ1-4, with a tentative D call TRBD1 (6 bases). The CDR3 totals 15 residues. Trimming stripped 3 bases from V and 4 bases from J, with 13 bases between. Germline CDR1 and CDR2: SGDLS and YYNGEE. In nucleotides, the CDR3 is TGTGCCAGCAGCGCCACGACAGGAGGTAATGAAAAACTGTTTTTT. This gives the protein CASSATTGGNEKLFF.

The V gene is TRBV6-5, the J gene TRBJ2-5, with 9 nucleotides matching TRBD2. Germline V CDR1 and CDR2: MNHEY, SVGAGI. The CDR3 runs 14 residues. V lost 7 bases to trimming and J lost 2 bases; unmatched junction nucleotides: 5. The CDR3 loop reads CASISGGRQETQYF. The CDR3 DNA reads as TGTGCCAGCATAAGCGGGGGGCGACAAGAGACCCAGTACTTC.

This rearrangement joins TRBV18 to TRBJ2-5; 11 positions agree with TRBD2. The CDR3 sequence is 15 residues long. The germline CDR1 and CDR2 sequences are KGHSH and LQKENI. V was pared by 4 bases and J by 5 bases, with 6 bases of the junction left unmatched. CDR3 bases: TGTGCCAGCTCACTCCCCCTAGCGGGAGGCGAGACCCAGTACTTC. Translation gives CASSLPLAGGETQYF.

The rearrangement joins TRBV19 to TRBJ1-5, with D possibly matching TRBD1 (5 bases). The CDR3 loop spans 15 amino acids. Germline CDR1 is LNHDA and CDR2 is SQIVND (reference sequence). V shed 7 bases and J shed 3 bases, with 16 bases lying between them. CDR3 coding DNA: TGTGCCAGTATGCCTAAGACAGTGAACAATCAGCCCCAGCATTTT. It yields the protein CASMPKTVNNQPQHF.

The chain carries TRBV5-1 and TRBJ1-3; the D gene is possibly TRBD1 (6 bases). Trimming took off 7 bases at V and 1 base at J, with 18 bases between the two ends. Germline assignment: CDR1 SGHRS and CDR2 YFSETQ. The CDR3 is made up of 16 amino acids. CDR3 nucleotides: TGCGCCAGCGGGCCCCAGGGGTCTACTTCTGGAAACACCATATATTTT. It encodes CASGPQGSTSGNTIYF. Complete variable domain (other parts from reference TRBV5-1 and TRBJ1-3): KAGVTQTPRYLIKTRGQQVTLSCSPISGHRSVSWYQQTPGQGLQFLFEYFSETQRNKGNFPGRFSGRQFSNSRSEMNVSTLELGDSALYLCASGPQGSTSGNTIYFGEGSWLTVV.